A single T cell receptor (beta chain) is shown here with its context. This clone was counted a few times. Its antigen target is currently unknown. Base qualities are not at hand, and no much larger clone is one base apart. V was cut back by 5 bases and J by 4 bases, leaving a gap of 14 bases between them. CDR3 length: 14 amino acids, cysteine to phenylalanine. Only CDR3 DNA is held: 42 bases, read in frame from base 1. Via the germline V gene (reference sequence), CDR1 is PRHDT and CDR2 FYEKMQ. The record originates from a study of technical replicates of blood from a few donors (dated 2017 in TCRdb). The method behind the library was the immunoSEQ multiplex PCR assay. The immuneACCESS repertoire file appears here via TCRdb, limited to in-frame rearrangements. These files lack a portion of the clones; in checked studies, under half of the deficit traces to unresolved V genes, and the cause of the others is not known. The sample includes 60,000 to 70,000 clones, with more than 75% observed a single time. Approximately 4.8% of the sample is in the top ten clones.

The TCR was taken from a human donor in good health. Some clones in this sample may be carry-over from other donors' samples. Sequencing was performed on PBMCs. The chain is encoded by TRBV13 joined to TRBJ1-2, with a weak D call of TRBD1 (6 bases match). This receptor carries the CDR3 CASSRDQGSYGYTF. At the DNA level, the sequence is TGTGCCAGCAGCCGAGACCAGGGGAGCTATGGCTACACCTTC.